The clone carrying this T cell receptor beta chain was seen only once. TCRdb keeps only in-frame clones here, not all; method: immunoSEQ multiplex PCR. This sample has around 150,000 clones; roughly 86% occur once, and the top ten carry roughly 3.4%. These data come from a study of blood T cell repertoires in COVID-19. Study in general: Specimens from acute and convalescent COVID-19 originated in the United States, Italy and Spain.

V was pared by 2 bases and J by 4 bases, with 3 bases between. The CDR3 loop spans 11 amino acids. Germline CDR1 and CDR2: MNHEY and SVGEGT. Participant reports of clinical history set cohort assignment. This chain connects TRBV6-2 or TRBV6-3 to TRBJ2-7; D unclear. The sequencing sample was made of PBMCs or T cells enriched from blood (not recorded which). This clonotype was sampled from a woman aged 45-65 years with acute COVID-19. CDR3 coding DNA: TGTGCCAGCAGTTACCAATACGAGCAGTACTTC. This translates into CASSYQYEQYF.